One and the same sample provided the 18 T cell receptor beta chains below, sequenced in a study of Graves' ophthalmopathy and Graves' hyperthyroidism. From RNA, the CDR3 regions of TCR beta chains were amplified and sequenced. Second-round multiplex PCR followed a first-round RT-PCR using HTBI primers. Using its own MiXCR run on the multiplex PCR reads, TCRdb lists one record per CDR3 protein. The sample carries 45,000 to 60,000 distinct CDR3 sequences, approximately 47% recorded once. Sequencing used peripheral blood. These receptors came from an adult woman with Graves' ophthalmopathy.

This clonotype has a count of ten or more. The J gene is TRBJ2-1, the V gene TRBV6-5, with TRBD1 matching 7 bases. The length of the CDR3 is 14 residues. V lost 2 bases and J lost 5; bases outside the gene matches: 3. CDR1 and CDR2 (germline): MNHEY, SVGAGI. CDR3 loop: CASSYGQEDNEQFF. The CDR3 bases are TGTGCCAGCAGTTACGGACAGGAAGACAATGAGCAGTTCTTC.

The chain couples TRBV20-1 to TRBJ1-2; TRBD1 agrees at 9 bases. The CDR3 totals 16 residues. Germline values: CDR1 DFQATT, CDR2 SNEGSKA (reference sequence). V lost 4 bases and J lost 4; bases outside the gene matches: 13. In DNA, the CDR3 is TGCAGTGCTACGGGACTAGCGGGACAGGGCACCTATGGCTACACCTTC. Translation: CSATGLAGQGTYGYTF.

The table lists this clonotype with many counts. A junction end diverges from the germline sequence, so it may reflect a read error. The chain has TRBV12-3 or TRBV12-4 and TRBJ2-3; 9 bases map to TRBD2. The CDR3 consists of 15 residues. The CDR3 DNA follows: TGTGCCAGCAGTATAGCTAGCGGGGGCACAGATACGCAGTATTTT. Amino acid sequence: CASSIASGGTDTQYF.

This clonotype was detected many times. The chain has TRBV6-2 or TRBV6-3 and TRBJ2-7; D uncertain. The V gene's germline CDR1 is MNHEY and CDR2 SVGEGT. Trimming took off 7 bases at V and 2 bases at J, with 12 bases between the two ends. This CDR3 has 13 residues. The CDR3 DNA follows: TGTGCCAGCACCAATCCGCGACCCTACGAGCAGTACTTC. Amino acid sequence: CASTNPRPYEQYF.

The chain has TRBV24-1 and TRBJ2-3, with TRBD2 identical over 14 bases. From germline, CDR1 is KGHDR and CDR2 SFDVKD. The CDR3 loop spans 16 amino acids. J lost 5 bases, V lost 2 bases, and 2 bases had no gene match. For the CDR3, the DNA is TGTGCCACCAGTGATTCCGGGACTAGCGGGAGAGATACGCAGTATTTT. This translates into CATSDSGTSGRDTQYF.

Points on this clonotype: The DNA is left out, because the CDR3 cannot be placed on it with certainty; the CDR3 is given as TCRdb lists it. J is TRBJ2-3 and V is TRBV10-3. The CDR3 totals 18 residues, both ends included. Germline V CDR1 and CDR2: ENHRY, SYGVKD. CDR3 sequence: CAISAYLCASSPKDTQYF.

By sample share, this clonotype is medium-sized (0.01 to 0.1%). V usage is TRBV25-1 and J usage is TRBJ1-6, with D possibly TRBD1 on 5 matching bases. Germline values: CDR1 MGHDK, CDR2 SYGVNS. The length of the CDR3 is 15 residues. The V gene lost 5 bases and the J gene lost 6 bases, with 14 bases spanning the gap. The DNA of the CDR3 is TGTGCCAGCAGTCTTGGGGCACAGCTTAATTCACCCCTCCACTTT. It codes for CASSLGAQLNSPLHF.

The chain recombines TRBV10-1 with TRBJ2-1, with D tentatively TRBD1 or TRBD2 (5 bases each). Germline loops: CDR1 WNHNN, CDR2 SYGVQD (reference sequence). V lost 7 bases, J lost 7 bases, and 17 bases lay in between. This CDR3 has 14 residues. The CDR3 is CASTPGRDVNEQFF. CDR3 nucleotides: TGCGCCAGCACCCCGGGCAGGGACGTTAATGAGCAGTTCTTC.

This clonotype was seen many times. J is TRBJ2-1 and V is TRBV7-9, with D possibly being TRBD2 (6 bases). Germline V gene sequence: CDR1 SEHNR, CDR2 FQNEAQ (reference sequence). This CDR3 has 14 amino acids. Trimming stripped 8 bases from V and 5 bases from J, with 16 bases between. The CDR3 loop is CASLQTGVNNEQFF. CDR3 sequence (DNA): TGTGCCAGCTTACAAACGGGGGTCAACAATGAGCAGTTCTTC.

The chain links TRBV4-1 to TRBJ2-7; D not resolved. The CDR3 has 13 residues. Trimming cost V 0 bases and J 4 bases, with 7 bases left between them. The V gene's germline CDR1 is MGHRA and CDR2 YSYEKL. The DNA of the CDR3 is TGCGCCAGCAGCCAAGATGGTCCGTACGAGCAGTACTTC. It translates to CASSQDGPYEQYF.

This clonotype rates as medium-sized. The chain employs TRBV29-1 and TRBJ1-2, with D tentatively TRBD1 (6 bases). The CDR3 extends over 13 amino acids. The V end lost 2 bases, the J end lost 4 bases, and 11 bases lay between the germline ends. Germline V gene data show CDR1 as SQVTM and CDR2 as ANQGSEA. Here the CDR3 DNA reads TGCAGCGTTGAACTCGGGGGCGGCTATGGCTACACCTTC. Residues: CSVELGGGYGYTF.

This clonotype was counted many times. This chain links TRBV4-2 with TRBJ2-1; the match to TRBD2 covers 7 bases. Germline assignment: CDR1 LGHNA and CDR2 YNFKEQ. The CDR3 is 17 residues long. Trimming took 0 bases from V and 0 from J; bases not matched to a gene: 5. This CDR3 reads CASSQEATSASYNEQFF. CDR3 DNA sequence: TGTGCCAGCAGCCAAGAGGCCACTAGCGCCTCCTACAATGAGCAGTTCTTC.

This clonotype came up many times. In nucleotides, the CDR3 is TGTGCCAGCAGCCCCACGGGAGCGACGGCGGGCTGGGAGCAGTTCTTC. Protein sequence: CASSPTGATAGWEQFF. The chain recombines TRBV7-3 with TRBJ2-1, with a possible D match to TRBD2 (6 bases). Germline-derived CDR1 and CDR2 are SGHTA and FQGTGA. The CDR3 spans 16 residues. Trimming took 5 bases from V and 10 from J, leaving 24 bases between them.

About this clonotype itself: One end of the junction varies from germline; a read error may be responsible. The chain couples TRBV20-1 to TRBJ2-6; D perhaps matches TRBD2 (7 bases). From germline, CDR1 is DFQATT and CDR2 SNEGSKA (reference sequence). The CDR3 runs 13 residues. The CDR3 sequence: CSASWAGAYVLTF. The DNA for the CDR3 is TGCAGTGCTAGTTGGGCGGGGGCCTACGTCCTGACTTTC.

Many counts were recorded for this clonotype. CDR3 in amino acids: CASSQAGTGGDEQYF. The CDR3 nucleotides are TGTGCCAGCAGCCAAGCCGGGACAGGGGGCGACGAGCAGTACTTC. This chain uses TRBV14 with TRBJ2-7, with 12 bases identical to TRBD1. J lost 5 bases, V lost 1 base, and 3 bases had no gene match. The CDR3 loop spans 15 amino acids. Per germline, CDR1 SGHDN and CDR2 FVKESK.

The chain joins TRBV7-3 to TRBJ1-5, with a weak D call TRBD1 (6 bases). Trimming removed 1 base from V and 1 base from J, with 14 bases in between. Germline V gives CDR1 SGHTA, CDR2 FQGTGA. The CDR3 has 17 residues. CDR3 sequence reads: CASSLIGRTDSNQPQHF. CDR3 sequence (DNA): TGTGCCAGCAGCTTAATCGGCCGGACAGACAGCAATCAGCCCCAGCATTTT.

DNA of the CDR3: TGTGCCAGCAGCTTAGCCTGGGGTCTCAGCTACGAGCAGTACTTC. This encodes CASSLAWGLSYEQYF. The chain has TRBV7-2 and TRBJ2-7; D unresolved. Germline-derived CDR1 and CDR2 are SGHTA and FQGNSA. This CDR3 has 15 amino acids. The V end lost 0 bases, the J end lost 3 bases, and 12 bases lay between the germline ends.

V and J are TRBV6-2 or TRBV6-3 and TRBJ2-7; TRBD2 is a possible D gene (6 bases). The germline gives CDR1 MNHEY, CDR2 SVGEGT. This CDR3 has 13 amino acids. Trimming took 7 bases from V and 2 from J, leaving 12 bases between them. CDR3 loop: CASTPAGTYEQYF. CDR3 nucleotides: TGTGCCAGCACTCCCGCGGGAACCTACGAGCAGTACTTC.